Listed below are T cell receptor beta chains from one sample, sequenced in a study of regulatory T cells in long-lasting Graves disease. TCRdb fed the multiplex PCR reads into MiXCR, producing one record per CDR3 protein. The sample lists over 350,000 distinct CDR3 sequences, approximately 16% occurring once. These data were also filed under a second study, of T cells in Graves' hyperthyroidism and ophthalmopathy.

Sample: peripheral blood mononuclear cells (PBMCs), taken at new diagnosis, from a patient treated with antithyroid drugs. These receptors originate from a woman between 40 and 50 years old with Graves disease. Each CDR3 is given with its conserved first and last residue. Fields, in order: V gene, clone size, J gene, D gene, CDR3 DNA, CDR3 protein. D genes are given only for firm matches. Clone size is given for some rows only: seen once, a few or many times, or a class if the clone is expanded.

v_call: TRBV3-1; clone_size: few; j_call: TRBJ2-7; d_call: TRBD1; cdr3_nt: TGTGCCAGCAGCCAAGAAGGCAGGGGGCTCTACGAGCAGTACTTC; cdr3_aa: CASSQEGRGLYEQYF
v_call: TRBV4-1; clone_size: few; j_call: TRBJ1-4; d_call: .; cdr3_nt: TGCGCCAGCAGCGCGTCCCTGGGGGCAACTAATGAAAAACTGTTTTTT; cdr3_aa: CASSASLGATNEKLFF
v_call: TRBV6-2/TRBV6-3; clone_size: .; j_call: TRBJ1-1; d_call: .; cdr3_nt: TGTGCCAGCAGTGAATTAGGGGGTAAGCGATGGATGAACACTGAAGCTTTCTTT; cdr3_aa: CASSELGGKRWMNTEAFF
v_call: TRBV9; clone_size: few; j_call: TRBJ2-2; d_call: .; cdr3_nt: TGTGCCAGCAGCGTAGGTGGGGGAGTCGGGGAGCTGTTTTTT; cdr3_aa: CASSVGGGVGELFF
v_call: TRBV11-3; clone_size: .; j_call: TRBJ2-3; d_call: TRBD2; cdr3_nt: TGTGCCATCTCGAGGGGGACTAGCGTAGAGGATACGCAGTATTTT; cdr3_aa: CAISRGTSVEDTQYF
v_call: TRBV7-8; clone_size: .; j_call: TRBJ2-4; d_call: .; cdr3_nt: TGTGCCAGCAGCTTAGTGGGGGGTGGGACCAAAAACATTCAGTACTTC; cdr3_aa: CASSLVGGGTKNIQYF
v_call: TRBV2; clone_size: .; j_call: TRBJ2-4; d_call: TRBD2; cdr3_nt: TGTGCCAGCAGGCCGGGACTAGCGACAAACATTCAGTACTTC; cdr3_aa: CASRPGLATNIQYF
v_call: TRBV5-1; clone_size: .; j_call: TRBJ1-1; d_call: .; cdr3_nt: TGCGCCAGCATCCGGAGCGGGTCCACTGAAGCTTTCTTT; cdr3_aa: CASIRSGSTEAFF
v_call: TRBV28; clone_size: many; j_call: TRBJ1-2; d_call: .; cdr3_nt: TGTGCCAGCAGTTCCCAGGCCTATGGCTACACCTTC; cdr3_aa: CASSSQAYGYTF
v_call: TRBV6-5; clone_size: many; j_call: TRBJ1-1; d_call: .; cdr3_nt: TGTGCCAGCAGTTACTCGAGTCTGACGGACAGTTGGAGTGAAGCTTTCTTT; cdr3_aa: CASSYSSLTDSWSEAFF
v_call: TRBV6-1; clone_size: .; j_call: TRBJ2-7; d_call: TRBD2; cdr3_nt: TGTGCCAGCAGTACCGGGACTAGCGGGAAATCCTACGAGCAGTACTTC; cdr3_aa: CASSTGTSGKSYEQYF
v_call: TRBV6-2/TRBV6-3; clone_size: .; j_call: TRBJ2-7; d_call: TRBD1; cdr3_nt: TGTGCCAGCAGTTACCCCCGGGACAGGGGGTTAACCTACGAGCAGTACTTC; cdr3_aa: CASSYPRDRGLTYEQYF
v_call: TRBV27; clone_size: many; j_call: TRBJ2-3; d_call: .; cdr3_nt: TGTGCCAGCAGTTGGGCGGCCACAGATACGCAGTATTTT; cdr3_aa: CASSWAATDTQYF
v_call: TRBV11-2; clone_size: many; j_call: TRBJ2-1; d_call: .; cdr3_nt: TGTGCCAGCAGCGTACCTGGGACGCAATTTCTGTTCTTC; cdr3_aa: CASSVPGTQFLFF
v_call: TRBV10-2; clone_size: many; j_call: TRBJ2-5; d_call: TRBD2; cdr3_nt: TGCGCCAGCAGTGGACTAGCGGGAGGCCCTATCCAAGAGACCCAGTACTTC; cdr3_aa: CASSGLAGGPIQETQYF
v_call: TRBV18; clone_size: many; j_call: TRBJ2-1; d_call: .; cdr3_nt: TGTGCCAGCTCACCAGGTCTGCGGCAATACAATGAGCAGTTCTTC; cdr3_aa: CASSPGLRQYNEQFF
v_call: TRBV28; clone_size: many; j_call: TRBJ2-2; d_call: TRBD2; cdr3_nt: TGTGCCAGCAGTGACCCGGGACTAGCGAACACCGGGGAGCTGTTTTTT; cdr3_aa: CASSDPGLANTGELFF
v_call: TRBV5-1; clone_size: many; j_call: TRBJ2-7; d_call: TRBD1; cdr3_nt: TGCGCCAGCAGCATCTCCTCCGGGACAGGGAACTACGAGCAGTACTTC; cdr3_aa: CASSISSGTGNYEQYF
v_call: TRBV20-1; clone_size: many; j_call: TRBJ2-3; d_call: TRBD2; cdr3_nt: TGCAGTGCTCTAGGACTAGCGGGGGCGGGCGGCACGGCAGATACGCAGTATTTT; cdr3_aa: CSALGLAGAGGTADTQYF
v_call: TRBV2; clone_size: many; j_call: TRBJ1-1; d_call: .; cdr3_nt: TGTGCCAGCAGTGCTCTTTTTTTCCCCCCTGAAGCTTTCTTT; cdr3_aa: CASSALFFPPEAFF
v_call: TRBV5-1; clone_size: many; j_call: TRBJ2-3; d_call: TRBD2; cdr3_nt: TGCGCCAGCAGCTTGGGAGCGAGCGGGAGTTCAGATACGCAGTATTTT; cdr3_aa: CASSLGASGSSDTQYF
v_call: TRBV28; clone_size: .; j_call: TRBJ1-2; d_call: .; cdr3_nt: TGTGCCAGCGGGTATGGCCACACCTTC; cdr3_aa: CASGYGHTF
v_call: TRBV19; clone_size: .; j_call: TRBJ1-6; d_call: TRBD1; cdr3_nt: TGTGCCAGTAGCCCGACAGGGGGAATTTCACCCCTCCACTTT; cdr3_aa: CASSPTGGISPLHF
v_call: TRBV5-1; clone_size: once; j_call: TRBJ2-7; d_call: TRBD2; cdr3_nt: TGCGCCAGCAGCTTGGACGGTTGGGGAGGGACTAGCGGGAGGCCCGCCTACGAGCAGTACTTC; cdr3_aa: CASSLDGWGGTSGRPAYEQYF
v_call: TRBV7-3; clone_size: many; j_call: TRBJ2-1; d_call: TRBD2; cdr3_nt: TGTGCCAGCAGCTCAGGACTAGCCCACAATGAGCAGTTCTTC; cdr3_aa: CASSSGLAHNEQFF
v_call: TRBV5-1; clone_size: many; j_call: TRBJ2-3; d_call: TRBD2; cdr3_nt: TGCGCCAGCAGCCAAGTGGGGGAGGGCCCGGATACGCAGTATTTT; cdr3_aa: CASSQVGEGPDTQYF
v_call: TRBV11-2; clone_size: .; j_call: TRBJ2-3; d_call: TRBD2; cdr3_nt: TGTGCCAGCAGCTTAGATAGACTAGCGGGAGCCGAGAGCACAGATACGCAGTATTTT; cdr3_aa: CASSLDRLAGAESTDTQYF
v_call: TRBV6-2/TRBV6-3; clone_size: .; j_call: TRBJ2-3; d_call: TRBD1; cdr3_nt: TGTGCCAGCAGCACGGGACAGGGGGGGGTAGATACGCAGTATTTT; cdr3_aa: CASSTGQGGVDTQYF
v_call: TRBV9; clone_size: .; j_call: TRBJ2-1; d_call: .; cdr3_nt: TGTGCCAGCAGCGTAACAATAAACGAGCAGTTCTTC; cdr3_aa: CASSVTINEQFF
v_call: TRBV18; clone_size: many; j_call: TRBJ2-2; d_call: .; cdr3_nt: TGTGCCAGCTCACCATTCGGGAAAACCGGGGAGCTGTTTTTT; cdr3_aa: CASSPFGKTGELFF
v_call: TRBV20-1; clone_size: few; j_call: TRBJ2-7; d_call: .; cdr3_nt: TGCAGTGCTAGAGGTCGGGACCAGAGCTCCTACGAGCAGTACTTC; cdr3_aa: CSARGRDQSSYEQYF
v_call: TRBV7-3; clone_size: few; j_call: TRBJ2-1; d_call: .; cdr3_nt: TGTGCCAGCAGCCCCAACGTGGATCGTTCCGAGCAGTTCTTC; cdr3_aa: CASSPNVDRSEQFF
v_call: TRBV7-9; clone_size: many; j_call: TRBJ1-1; d_call: .; cdr3_nt: TGTGCCAGCAGCTTCCGCCCGGTTGGGGACACTGAAGCTTTCTTT; cdr3_aa: CASSFRPVGDTEAFF
v_call: TRBV27; clone_size: .; j_call: TRBJ1-6; d_call: TRBD1; cdr3_nt: TGTGCCAGCAGTCTGGCAGGGGGCTGGGGTTCACCCCTCCACTTT; cdr3_aa: CASSLAGGWGSPLHF
v_call: TRBV11-2; clone_size: .; j_call: TRBJ2-7; d_call: TRBD2; cdr3_nt: TGTGCCAGCAGCTTAGCCCCTGGCGGGAGCCCCGCCTACGAGCAGTACTTC; cdr3_aa: CASSLAPGGSPAYEQYF
v_call: TRBV24-1; clone_size: few; j_call: TRBJ1-2; d_call: .; cdr3_nt: TGTGCCACCAGTGTTTCCGGTTCTGGCGGCTACACCTTC; cdr3_aa: CATSVSGSGGYTF
v_call: TRBV6-1; clone_size: .; j_call: TRBJ1-3; d_call: .; cdr3_nt: TGTGCCAGCAGTGAAAAGGTTTTCTCTGGAAACACCATATATTTT; cdr3_aa: CASSEKVFSGNTIYF
v_call: TRBV28; clone_size: many; j_call: TRBJ2-3; d_call: TRBD2; cdr3_nt: TGTGCCAGCAGCACAATAGCGGGAGCAAGGGCAGATACGCAGTATTTT; cdr3_aa: CASSTIAGARADTQYF
v_call: TRBV3-1; clone_size: .; j_call: TRBJ2-3; d_call: .; cdr3_nt: TGTGCCAGCAGTTACTCGAAGGCTAGCGCTAGCACAGATACGCAGTATTTT; cdr3_aa: CASSYSKASASTDTQYF
v_call: TRBV4-1; clone_size: .; j_call: TRBJ2-1; d_call: .; cdr3_nt: TGCGCCAGCAGCCCAGCAGTGATCTCCTACAATGAGCAGTTCTTC; cdr3_aa: CASSPAVISYNEQFF
v_call: TRBV27; clone_size: .; j_call: TRBJ1-6; d_call: .; cdr3_nt: TGTGCCAGCAGTTTCCGAGGGGCCTCCTATAATTCACCCCTCCACTTT; cdr3_aa: CASSFRGASYNSPLHF
v_call: TRBV5-1; clone_size: .; j_call: TRBJ2-1; d_call: .; cdr3_nt: TGCGCCAGCAGGATTTTCGCTGGGCTTTGGGATGAGCAGTTCTTC; cdr3_aa: CASRIFAGLWDEQFF
v_call: TRBV7-9; clone_size: many; j_call: TRBJ1-1; d_call: .; cdr3_nt: TGTGCCAGCAGCTTAGTAGGAGGTATTGGTGAAGCTTTCTTT; cdr3_aa: CASSLVGGIGEAFF
v_call: TRBV19; clone_size: many; j_call: TRBJ2-7; d_call: TRBD1; cdr3_nt: TGTGCCAGTAGTTCCCCGGGACAGGCCTACGAGCAGTACTTC; cdr3_aa: CASSSPGQAYEQYF
v_call: TRBV28; clone_size: many; j_call: TRBJ2-7; d_call: .; cdr3_nt: TGTGCCAGCAGTTTATTCGGGACATACCCACCGTACTTC; cdr3_aa: CASSLFGTYPPYF
v_call: TRBV24-1; clone_size: many; j_call: TRBJ2-5; d_call: .; cdr3_nt: TGTGCCACCAGGCCAGGGGGAGGAGAGACCCAGTACTTC; cdr3_aa: CATRPGGGETQYF
v_call: TRBV28; clone_size: .; j_call: TRBJ1-6; d_call: .; cdr3_nt: TGTGCCAGCAGTTTAGCCCAGGGTCACTATAATTCACCCCTCCACTTT; cdr3_aa: CASSLAQGHYNSPLHF
v_call: TRBV19; clone_size: .; j_call: TRBJ2-2; d_call: TRBD2; cdr3_nt: TGTGTCAGTATGGGACTAGCGGGAGGGTTAGGCACCGGGGAGCTGTTTTTT; cdr3_aa: CVSMGLAGGLGTGELFF
v_call: TRBV6-1; clone_size: many; j_call: TRBJ2-5; d_call: .; cdr3_nt: TGTGCCAGCAGTGACTTGGAGACCCAGTACTTC; cdr3_aa: CASSDLETQYF
v_call: TRBV11-3; clone_size: many; j_call: TRBJ1-1; d_call: .; cdr3_nt: TGTGCCAGCAGCTTAGGACCGGTGAACACTGAAGCTTTCTTT; cdr3_aa: CASSLGPVNTEAFF
v_call: TRBV29-1; clone_size: .; j_call: TRBJ1-2; d_call: .; cdr3_nt: TGCAGCGTTGAAGGACAGAATAACTATGGCTACACCTTC; cdr3_aa: CSVEGQNNYGYTF
v_call: TRBV6-2/TRBV6-3; clone_size: .; j_call: TRBJ2-7; d_call: TRBD1; cdr3_nt: TGTGCCAGCAGGGACAGGACAGGGGCCCTAGGGGAGCAGTACTTC; cdr3_aa: CASRDRTGALGEQYF